Listed below are T cell receptor beta chains from one sample, sequenced in a study of blood T cells in healthy people across ages. MiXCR, run by TCRdb on the 5' RACE reads, gives a single entry per CDR3 protein. The sample includes more than 1 million distinct CDR3 sequences, 40% to 45% of them seen just once. The specimen sequenced was blood. These receptors were collected from a woman aged 55-69 years in good health. CDR3s include the opening cysteine and the closing phenylalanine or tryptophan.

TRBV27,TRBJ2-5,CASSPSGRVAETQYF
TRBV10-3,TRBJ2-1,CAISGRPGPNYNEQFF
TRBV5-1,TRBJ2-3,CASSLTSGRYTDTQYF
TRBV6-6,TRBJ2-5,CASGLRGQETQYF
TRBV12-3/TRBV12-4,TRBJ2-3,CASRRGSTDTQYF
TRBV20-1,TRBJ2-7,CSASSADRSSYEQYF
TRBV5-1,TRBJ2-1,CASSLAAQVSYNEQFF
TRBV28,TRBJ1-5,CASIRADSNQPQHF
TRBV7-9,TRBJ2-7,CASSLERDRAEQYF
TRBV20-1,TRBJ2-3,CSARNRWTSTSTDTQYF
TRBV27,TRBJ2-7,CASSLLDGSSGREIPYEQYF
TRBV7-6,TRBJ2-5,CASSLDPAGYQETQYF
TRBV5-1,TRBJ1-5,CASSLAWGQPQHF
TRBV20-1,NA,CSATGGGYNEQYF
TRBV27,TRBJ2-3,CASSLTPLSGRATDTQYF
TRBV29-1,TRBJ2-7,CSVQGGLGIDEQYF
TRBV20-1,TRBJ1-2,CSARPLEGQPTYIYGYTF
TRBV10-3,NA,CAIRDSYNEQYF
TRBV4-2,TRBJ2-1,CASSHRVSSYNEQFF
TRBV6-5,TRBJ2-1,CASNPMTGQGYNEQFF
TRBV6-2/TRBV6-3,TRBJ2-1,CASSYKGGWNEQFF
TRBV27,TRBJ1-2,CASTPIPAGGNYGYTF
TRBV10-3,NA,CASRDRSYNEQYF
TRBV28,TRBJ2-7,CTSSLNEADSYEQYF
TRBV7-6,TRBJ2-7,CASRGGGGGYEQYF
TRBV7-6,TRBJ2-3,CASSLGRGTINTQYF
TRBV29-1,TRBJ2-7,CSVANLGGRNEQYF
TRBV25-1,TRBJ1-2,CASSDQGDIYGYTF
TRBV4-1,TRBJ2-7,CASSQVLSNSYEQYF
TRBV6-2/TRBV6-3,TRBJ1-5,CASSRGEPQHF
TRBV4-2,TRBJ1-1,CASSPGTWPTSTEAFF
TRBV6-1,TRBJ2-1,CASSVTGRNEQFF
TRBV29-1,TRBJ2-3,CSVGDGGDTQYF
TRBV27,TRBJ2-3,CASSFRLAGGRWADTQYF
TRBV18,TRBJ1-5,CASSPSRAMGNQPQHF
TRBV6-1,TRBJ1-1,CASSGWDSEYTEAFF
TRBV5-1,TRBJ2-1,CASSPLAGGPGIEQFF
TRBV29-1,TRBJ1-1,CSVERTEAFF
TRBV20-1,TRBJ2-7,CSARDNWSRALLQGEQYF
TRBV9,TRBJ2-5,CARGATYNEQYF
TRBV18,TRBJ2-1,CASPPLKGRGGNEQFF
TRBV12-5,TRBJ2-1,CASGPKAFNEQFF
TRBV20-1,TRBJ1-4,CSAWTDVNEKLFF
TRBV29-1,TRBJ1-1,CSAGQGMAEAFF
TRBV10-3,TRBJ2-5,CAIRDTSGSGQETQYF
TRBV7-9,TRBJ1-4,CASSPLQGTNEKLFF
TRBV6-5,TRBJ2-3,CASGRALRTDTQYF
TRBV6-1,TRBJ2-5,CASSAPGLAGARQETQYF
TRBV20-1,TRBJ2-7,CSAPPGGSYEQYF
TRBV11-2,TRBJ2-4,CASSLERGSKNIQYF
TRBV10-3,TRBJ2-1,CAISAQGTEQFF
TRBV6-1,TRBJ2-1,CASSEGSRSWVYNEQFF